The 22 T cell receptor beta chains in this list originate from one sample, sequenced in a study of blood T cells in healthy people across ages. Sample-barcoded 5' priming and a J-beta primer mix drove a second PCR of about 7 to 11 cycles. TCRdb fed the 5' RACE reads into MiXCR, producing one record per CDR3 protein. The data contain about 1,600,000 distinct CDR3 sequences, approximately 42% of them singletons. The source material was blood. These receptors all stem from a woman aged 18-30 years in good health.

V and J are TRBV6-6 and TRBJ2-5, with D uncertain. The V gene lost 2 bases and the J gene lost 5 bases, with 15 bases spanning the gap. This CDR3 region has 15 residues. Germline assignment: CDR1 MNHNY and CDR2 SVGAGI (reference sequence). CDR3 protein: CASSYHGKGVETQYF. CDR3 nucleotides: TGTGCCAGCAGTTACCATGGGAAAGGCGTGGAGACCCAGTACTTC.

The chain joins TRBV6-2 or TRBV6-3 to TRBJ2-2, with a possible D match to TRBD2 (6 bases). This CDR3 region has 14 residues. In germline, CDR1 is MNHEY, CDR2 SVGEGT. Between the trimmed V and J ends, which lost 7 bases and 8 bases, there was a span of 17 bases. CDR3 protein: CASNIGGIGGELFF. The CDR3 DNA is TGTGCCAGCAACATCGGAGGGATCGGAGGGGAGCTGTTTTTT.

V and J are TRBV2 and TRBJ2-1, with a tentative D call TRBD2 (5 bases). This CDR3 has 14 amino acids. Between the trimmed V and J ends, which lost 5 bases and 10 bases, there was a span of 18 bases. Germline V gene lookup returns CDR1 SNHLY and CDR2 FYNNEI. The chain's CDR3 is CASSPRSSRGEQFF. The DNA of the CDR3 is TGTGCCAGCAGTCCCCGTTCTAGCAGAGGAGAGCAGTTCTTC.

The chain is built from TRBV7-9 and TRBJ1-1, with 7 positions matching TRBD1. Germline assignment: CDR1 SEHNR and CDR2 FQNEAQ (reference sequence). The junction had 22 bases not matched to a gene; V was cut back by 11 bases and J by 13 bases. This CDR3 is built from 14 residues. The CDR3 nucleotides read TGTGCCGGCGGGGCAGGACAGGCTTCGGGAGGAGTTTTCTTT. Encoded protein: CAGGAGQASGGVFF.

The rearrangement joins TRBV6-2 or TRBV6-3 to TRBJ2-1, with unresolved D. CDR3 size: 11 residues. Germline values: CDR1 MNHEY, CDR2 SVGEGT. Between the trimmed V and J ends, which lost 8 bases and 8 bases, there was a span of 10 bases. CDR3 bases: TGTGCCAGCGAGGATGGCGATGAGCAGTTCTTC. This translates into CASEDGDEQFF.

The chain joins TRBV12-3 or TRBV12-4 to TRBJ2-7; TRBD2 matches at 7 bases. J lost 0 bases, V lost 7 bases, and 9 bases had no gene match. This CDR3 region has 15 residues. In DNA, the CDR3 is TGTGCCAGCACCAACGGGGCTAGCGGCTCCTACGAGCAGTACTTC. It is translated as CASTNGASGSYEQYF.

The chain recombines TRBV7-8 with TRBJ2-1; 10 positions match TRBD2. V was clipped by 1 base and J by 6 bases; unmatched bases: 9. The CDR3 runs 17 residues. From germline, CDR1 is SGHVS and CDR2 FQNEAQ. In DNA form, the CDR3 reads TGTGCCAGCAGCTTAGAAGTGGGTAGCGGGGGGATCAATGAGCAGTTCTTC. Protein product: CASSLEVGSGGINEQFF.

The genes are TRBV27 and TRBJ1-1, with 10 positions matching TRBD1. CDR1 is MNHEY and CDR2 is SMNVEV in the germline V gene (reference sequence). Trimming cost V 3 bases and J 5 bases; bases outside gene matches: 15. CDR3 length equals 18 residues. CDR3 sequence (DNA): TGTGCCAGCAGTTTCCAACCTCATCGACAGGGGGCGATGACTGAAGCTTTCTTT. Translated, it gives CASSFQPHRQGAMTEAFF.

This clonotype was counted many times. The rearrangement links TRBV20-1 to TRBJ2-7; 8 bases align to TRBD2. There are 14 residues in the CDR3. The germline V gene encodes CDR1 DFQATT and CDR2 SNEGSKA (reference sequence). The J segment lost 4 bases and the V segment lost 4 bases, leaving 9 bases of the junction unmatched. The CDR3 spells CSAMAPAGVYEQYF. CDR3 DNA sequence: TGCAGTGCTATGGCCCCAGCGGGGGTATACGAGCAGTACTTC.

The chain has TRBV2 and TRBJ2-5, with D unclear. Germline CDR1 and CDR2: SNHLY and FYNNEI. The V end was cut by 2 bases, the J end by 2 bases, with 12 bases between. CDR3 length equals 15 residues. The DNA of the CDR3 is TGTGCCAGCAGTGAATGGGGAACTCCGCAAGAGACCCAGTACTTC. This encodes CASSEWGTPQETQYF. Full variable domain (rest looked up from reference TRBV2 and TRBJ2-5): EPEVTQTPSHQVTQMGQEVILRCVPISNHLYFYWYRQILGQKVEFLVSFYNNEISEKSEIFDDQFSVERPDGSNFTLKIRSTKLEDSAMYFCASSEWGTPQETQYFGPGTRLLVL.

The chain links TRBV6-1 to TRBJ2-7, with 10 nucleotides matching TRBD1. This CDR3 region has 14 residues. CDR1 MNHNS and CDR2 SASEGT come from the germline V gene. Trimming took 7 bases from V and 1 from J; bases not matched to a gene: 4. CDR3 in amino acids: CASIRTGGSYEQYF. The CDR3 DNA is TGTGCCAGCATCAGGACAGGGGGTTCCTACGAGCAGTACTTC.

This clonotype was counted only a few times. The chain uses TRBV20-1 and TRBJ2-3; no clear D. Germline V gene lookup returns CDR1 DFQATT and CDR2 SNEGSKA (reference sequence). CDR3 length equals 12 residues. Trimming stripped 0 bases from V and 6 bases from J, with 7 bases between. The CDR3 reads CSARDWRDTQYF. The CDR3 DNA is TGCAGTGCTAGAGATTGGCGGGATACGCAGTATTTT.

The rearrangement links TRBV6-5 to TRBJ1-2; D may be TRBD1 (6 bases). Germline CDR1 MNHEY, CDR2 SVGAGI. The CDR3 totals 13 residues. V was pared by 5 bases and J by 6 bases, with 13 bases between. The CDR3 DNA reads TGTGCCAGCAGTACAGGGTTGAGGAATGGCTACACCTTC. This codes for CASSTGLRNGYTF.

The chain carries TRBV6-2 or TRBV6-3 and TRBJ2-1, with 8 bases identical to TRBD1. The length of the CDR3 is 16 residues. The junction had 6 bases not matched to a gene; V was cut back by 2 bases and J by 3 bases. CDR1 MNHEY and CDR2 SVGEGT come from the germline V gene. CDR3 amino acids: CASSYIDRGGYNEQFF. The CDR3 DNA reads TGTGCCAGCAGTTACATAGACAGGGGTGGCTACAATGAGCAGTTCTTC.

This chain connects TRBV4-2 to TRBJ2-1; 10 bases match TRBD2. The CDR3 runs 16 residues. V lost 3 bases, J lost 12 bases, and 14 bases stayed unmatched. CDR1 and CDR2 (germline): LGHNA, YNFKEQ. The chain's CDR3 is CASSQELAGPAIVQFF. CDR3 in DNA: TGTGCCAGCAGCCAGGAACTAGCGGGGCCGGCTATTGTGCAGTTCTTC.

The V gene is TRBV2, the J gene TRBJ2-2, with D possibly TRBD2 on 6 matching bases. Trimming stripped 2 bases from V and 4 bases from J, with 14 bases between. The CDR3 extends over 16 amino acids. Germline V gene sequence: CDR1 SNHLY, CDR2 FYNNEI. CDR3: CASSEHAGPTTGELFF. The CDR3, as DNA: TGTGCCAGCAGTGAACACGCGGGACCTACCACCGGGGAGCTGTTTTTT. The full variable domain, its missing parts supplied by reference TRBV2 and TRBJ2-2, is EPEVTQTPSHQVTQMGQEVILRCVPISNHLYFYWYRQILGQKVEFLVSFYNNEISEKSEIFDDQFSVERPDGSNFTLKIRSTKLEDSAMYFCASSEHAGPTTGELFFGEGSRLTVL.

V is TRBV10-2 and J is TRBJ1-1; TRBD1 aligns across 12 bases. The V gene's germline CDR1 is WSHSY and CDR2 SAAADI. Trimming took 6 bases from V and 2 from J; bases not matched to a gene: 4. The length of the CDR3 is 15 residues. The CDR3 reads CASRGTGGENTEAFF. In DNA, the CDR3 is TGCGCCAGCAGAGGGACAGGGGGCGAAAACACTGAAGCTTTCTTT.

This clonotype was counted between two and nine times. The J gene is TRBJ1-4, the V gene TRBV20-1; 9 bases agree with TRBD1. Germline CDR1 and CDR2: DFQATT and SNEGSKA (reference sequence). With 2 bases clipped from V and 7 bases from J, the junction kept 5 bases outside the gene matches. CDR3 length: 14 amino acids. The CDR3 here is CSARSEGQGEKLFF. The CDR3 DNA reads TGCAGTGCTAGATCTGAGGGACAGGGTGAAAAACTGTTTTTT.

The V and J genes are TRBV20-1 and TRBJ2-7; 13 bases fit TRBD2. Germline values: CDR1 DFQATT, CDR2 SNEGSKA (reference sequence). J lost 7 bases, V lost 6 bases, and 12 bases had no gene match. This CDR3 is built from 15 residues. CDR3 nucleotides: TGCAGTGCGGTACTAGCGGGGGGGAACGTCCATGAGCAGTACTTC. Translation gives CSAVLAGGNVHEQYF.

This chain uses TRBV6-6 with TRBJ2-7; 7 nucleotides line up with TRBD1. Germline V gene lookup returns CDR1 MNHNY and CDR2 SVGAGI (reference sequence). Losses at the gene ends were 5 bases for V and 4 bases for J; bases not matched to a gene: 8. The CDR3 is made up of 14 amino acids. CDR3 sequence reads: CASSVSGTVYEQYF. The CDR3 nucleotides are TGTGCCAGCAGTGTATCCGGGACAGTGTACGAGCAGTACTTC.

This clonotype was counted between two and nine times. The chain joins TRBV12-3 or TRBV12-4 to TRBJ2-1; no clear D. Trimming shortened V by 7 bases and J by 2 bases, and 12 bases separated the two germline ends. CDR3 size: 14 residues. The CDR3 sequence: CASTADLAYNEQFF. The CDR3 bases are TGTGCCAGCACGGCCGACTTGGCCTACAATGAGCAGTTCTTC.

The chain links TRBV7-8 to TRBJ2-3, with D unresolved. CDR3 size: 15 residues. Trimming shortened V by 5 bases and J by 3 bases, and 15 bases separated the two germline ends. Germline V gives CDR1 SGHVS, CDR2 FQNEAQ. The CDR3 sequence: CASSGRTTVTDTQYF. CDR3 coding DNA: TGTGCCAGCAGCGGTCGGACCACCGTAACAGATACGCAGTATTTT.